Following are 28 T cell receptor beta chains from one sample sequenced in a study of T-cell reconstitution after alpha-beta-depleted transplantation in children. Unique molecular identifiers were built into the TCRbeta library. TCRdb analysed the PCR reads with MiXCR anew, one entry per CDR3 protein. Found here are 70,000 or so distinct CDR3 sequences, around 9.9% of them singletons; the top ten hold less than 15%. The sequencing used PBMCs, collected before TCRalphabeta/CD19-depleted stem cell transplant. These receptors originate from a boy between 10 and 17 years old with acute myeloid leukemia, due to receive a stem cell transplant.

This clonotype was detected ten times or more. V and J are TRBV7-8 and TRBJ1-1; D gene unclear. Germline CDR1 reads SGHVS; CDR2 reads FQNEAQ. The V end was cut by 1 base, the J end by 8 bases, with 5 bases between. The CDR3 consists of 11 residues. The CDR3 region is CASSLVEEAFF. CDR3 DNA sequence: TGTGCCAGCAGCTTAGTCGAAGAAGCTTTCTTT. The whole variable domain, remainder taken from reference TRBV7-8 and TRBJ1-1, is GAGVSQSPRYKVAKRGQDVALRCDPISGHVSLFWYQQALGQGPEFLTYFQNEAQLDKSGLPSDRFFAERPEGSVSTLKIQRTQQEDSAVYLCASSLVEEAFFGQGTRLTVV.

This clonotype was observed many times. The rearrangement links TRBV20-1 to TRBJ2-3, with 7 positions matching TRBD2. J gave up 0 bases and V 1 base, and 13 bases lay outside the gene matches. CDR3 size: 18 residues. The germline gives CDR1 DFQATT, CDR2 SNEGSKA (reference sequence). In nucleotides, the CDR3 is TGCAGTGCTAGAGCGCTAGCGGTCACCGCCTCTAGCACAGATACGCAGTATTTT. Protein: CSARALAVTASSTDTQYF.

This clonotype was counted ten times or more. The chain links TRBV11-2 to TRBJ2-1; D perhaps matches TRBD2 (5 bases). Germline V CDR1 and CDR2: SGHAT, FQNNGV. The CDR3 contains 15 residues. V gave up 1 base and J gave up 0 bases, with 7 bases separating them. The CDR3 DNA sequence: TGTGCCAGCAGCTTAGTGGGGAGCTCCTACAATGAGCAGTTCTTC. The encoded protein is CASSLVGSSYNEQFF.

Many counts were recorded for this clonotype. The rearrangement uses TRBV5-1 and TRBJ2-1; 8 nucleotides agree with TRBD1. The CDR3 runs to 15 residues. V lost 4 bases to trimming and J lost 4 bases; unmatched junction nucleotides: 7. Germline CDR1 reads SGHRS; CDR2 reads YFSETQ. CDR3 loop: CASSPPTGGYNEQFF. The CDR3 coding sequence is TGCGCCAGCAGCCCCCCAACAGGGGGTTACAATGAGCAGTTCTTC. Variable domain in full (rest from reference TRBV5-1 and TRBJ2-1): KAGVTQTPRYLIKTRGQQVTLSCSPISGHRSVSWYQQTPGQGLQFLFEYFSETQRNKGNFPGRFSGRQFSNSRSEMNVSTLELGDSALYLCASSPPTGGYNEQFFGPGTRLTVL.

This clonotype was found many times. The chain uses TRBV29-1 and TRBJ2-3, with unresolved D. The CDR3 is 13 amino acids. V was cut by 5 bases and J by 0 bases, with 9 bases left in between. The germline gives CDR1 SQVTM, CDR2 ANQGSEA. The CDR3 spells CSVMGASTDTQYF. In DNA, the CDR3 is TGCAGCGTTATGGGCGCTAGCACAGATACGCAGTATTTT.

The table lists this clonotype with many counts. The chain is built from TRBV6-2 or TRBV6-3 and TRBJ2-1, with 10 bases matching TRBD2. This CDR3 is 15 amino acids long. The J segment lost 3 bases and the V segment lost 6 bases, leaving 5 bases of the junction unmatched. Germline CDR1 reads MNHEY; CDR2 reads SVGEGT. Here the CDR3 DNA reads TGTGCCAGCAGCCCCAGCGGGAGGGACTACAATGAGCAGTTCTTC. It encodes CASSPSGRDYNEQFF.

This clonotype showed up many times. The rearrangement links TRBV7-2 to TRBJ2-2; D uncertain. V lost 1 base to trimming and J lost 5 bases, with 8 bases between them. From germline, CDR1 is SGHTA and CDR2 FQGNSA. The CDR3 length is 14 residues. CDR3 bases: TGTGCCAGCAGCTTAGTAGTGGATACCGGGGAGCTGTTTTTT. This encodes CASSLVVDTGELFF.

This clonotype was counted ten times or more. The chain employs TRBV20-1 and TRBJ2-7; D gene ambiguous. Germline-derived CDR1 and CDR2 are DFQATT and SNEGSKA (reference sequence). The CDR3 covers 12 residues. Trimming stripped 2 bases from V and 2 bases from J, with 7 bases between. CDR3 nucleotides: TGCAGTGCTAGACCCGAAGCCTACGAGCAGTACTTC. This encodes CSARPEAYEQYF.

The chain recombines TRBV5-1 with TRBJ2-2; D gene unclear. The germline V gene encodes CDR1 SGHRS and CDR2 YFSETQ. V shed 4 bases and J shed 6 bases, with 13 bases lying between them. This CDR3 has 14 amino acids. The CDR3 spells CASSLSVIAGELFF. DNA of the CDR3: TGCGCCAGCAGCCTCAGCGTAATAGCCGGGGAGCTGTTTTTT.

V usage is TRBV14 and J usage is TRBJ2-5; D assignment may be TRBD1 or TRBD2 (5 bases each). This CDR3 is built from 15 residues. Germline lookup yields CDR1 SGHDN and CDR2 FVKESK. The ends were cut back, 4 bases at V and 0 bases at J, with 12 bases in the middle. For the CDR3, the DNA is TGTGCCAGCAGCCGCCCGGGACGCAACCAAGAGACCCAGTACTTC. Translation: CASSRPGRNQETQYF.

This clonotype was seen only once. V usage is TRBV6-2 or TRBV6-3 and J usage is TRBJ2-7; the D is unclear. Germline V gene data show CDR1 as MNHEY and CDR2 as SVGEGT. Trimming removed 4 bases from V and 1 base from J, with 8 bases in between. The CDR3 runs to 13 residues. The DNA for the CDR3 is TGTGCCAGCAGTTTGGCCTTGTCCTACGAGCAGTACTTC. It specifies CASSLALSYEQYF.

This clonotype was observed many times. The chain uses TRBV5-1 and TRBJ1-2; 9 bases are a match to TRBD1. Germline V gives CDR1 SGHRS, CDR2 YFSETQ. The CDR3 loop spans 15 amino acids. With V trimmed by 4 bases and J by 6 bases, 10 bases remained unmatched. The CDR3 nucleotides read TGCGCCAGCAGCCGGCGAGACAGGGGGATCGATGGCTACACCTTC. Translated: CASSRRDRGIDGYTF.

This clonotype was counted at least ten times. V is TRBV3-1 and J is TRBJ2-1, with 7 bases that match TRBD1. Unmatched junction bases numbered 13, after V lost 1 base and J lost 10 bases. This CDR3 is 16 amino acids long. The germline gives CDR1 LGHDT, CDR2 YNNKEL (reference sequence). The CDR3, as DNA: TGTGCCAGCAGCCAAGTTAGGGGAACAGGGGATTCGGAGCAGTTCTTC. It translates to CASSQVRGTGDSEQFF.

The sample holds a few counts of this clonotype. Written as DNA, the CDR3 is TGTGCCAGCAGCTATTACAGACCGGGAGGCAGCTGGAACACCGGGGAGCTGTTTTTT. The encoded protein is CASSYYRPGGSWNTGELFF. This chain joins TRBV12-3 or TRBV12-4 and TRBJ2-2, with 7 nucleotides matching TRBD2. The CDR3 extends over 19 amino acids. After removal of 6 bases from V and 1 base from J, the junction contained 17 bases not matched to a gene.

This clonotype was seen many times. The chain carries TRBV28 and TRBJ1-1, with D maybe TRBD1 (6 bases). CDR3 length equals 14 residues. Trimming removed 6 bases at V and 6 bases at J, with 17 bases between. Germline values: CDR1 MDHEN, CDR2 SYDVKM. The CDR3 here is CASSLVGGASEAFF. CDR3 sequence (DNA): TGTGCCAGCAGCCTCGTAGGGGGAGCTTCTGAAGCTTTCTTT.

This clonotype was seen many times. The V call is TRBV5-5, the J call TRBJ2-7; the D gene is possibly TRBD2 (5 bases). V was shortened by 0 bases and J by 3 bases, with 7 bases between the two germline ends. The CDR3 is 13 residues long. The V gene's germline CDR1 is SGHKS and CDR2 YYEKEE (reference sequence). This chain's CDR3 is CASSLAGSYEQYV. The CDR3 DNA sequence: TGTGCCAGCAGCTTGGCGGGGAGCTACGAGCAGTACGTC.

Ten or more counts support this clonotype. The chain combines TRBV24-1 with TRBJ1-1; D is unclear. Germline loops: CDR1 KGHDR, CDR2 SFDVKD. The CDR3 consists of 13 residues. V was shortened by 3 bases and J by 8 bases, with 12 bases between the two germline ends. The CDR3 DNA sequence: TGTGCCACCAGTGATCCAAACCGCGTGGAAGCTTTCTTT. This encodes CATSDPNRVEAFF.

In this sample, this clonotype turned up many times. This rearrangement joins TRBV20-1 to TRBJ2-1; 10 bases are shared with TRBD2. The CDR3 has 13 residues. The germline gives CDR1 DFQATT, CDR2 SNEGSKA (reference sequence). The chain's CDR3 is CRPSGGSYNEQFF. DNA of the CDR3: TGCAGACCTAGCGGGGGCTCCTACAATGAGCAGTTCTTC.

This chain connects TRBV6-1 to TRBJ2-5, with 10 bases identical to TRBD2. TRBJ2-1 matches the DNA end more closely, so the J call is doubtful. Germline CDR1 and CDR2: MNHNS and SASEGT. The CDR3 has 15 residues. The CDR3 DNA is TGTGCCAGCAGTAGCTTAAGCGGGGGGGCAGAGACCCAGTTCTTC. Translating gives CASSSLSGGAETQFF.

This clonotype was found many times. The rearrangement uses TRBV11-2 and TRBJ2-3, with TRBD2 matching 7 bases. V gave up 0 bases and J gave up 5 bases; unmatched junction bases: 11. In germline, CDR1 is SGHAT, CDR2 FQNNGV. The CDR3 has 17 residues. CDR3 nucleotides: TGTGCCAGCAGCTTAGATCCGGGCTACCGGGGGGTAGATACGCAGTATTTT. It codes for CASSLDPGYRGVDTQYF. Drawing the rest from reference TRBV11-2 and TRBJ2-3, the complete variable domain is EAGVAQSPRYKIIEKRQSVAFWCNPISGHATLYWYQQILGQGPKLLIQFQNNGVVDDSQLPKDRFSAERLKGVDSTLKIQPAKLEDSAVYLCASSLDPGYRGVDTQYFGPGTRLTVL.

This clonotype was counted between two and nine times. The rearrangement joins TRBV7-8 to TRBJ2-1; D perhaps matches TRBD1 (5 bases). This CDR3 region has 18 residues. Trimming left V 3 bases short and J 5 bases short, with 23 bases between. Germline V gene lookup returns CDR1 SGHVS and CDR2 FQNEAQ. CDR3 region: CASSFLELLTAGNNEQFF. The CDR3 DNA is TGTGCCAGCAGCTTTCTCGAGTTATTGACAGCAGGAAACAATGAGCAGTTCTTC.

This clonotype was seen at least ten times. V and J are TRBV5-6 and TRBJ1-1, with D possibly being TRBD1 (6 bases). Trimming removed 4 bases from V and 5 bases from J, with 15 bases in between. This CDR3 spans 14 amino acids. CDR1 is SGHDT, CDR2 YYEEEE, per germline. CDR3 loop: CASSRPRGGTEAFF. Here the CDR3 DNA reads TGTGCCAGCAGCCGGCCCAGGGGAGGTACTGAAGCTTTCTTT.

This clonotype was counted at least ten times. The chain uses TRBV27 and TRBJ1-1; D is perhaps TRBD1 (6 bases). The V gene lost 5 bases and the J gene lost 10 bases, with 17 bases spanning the gap. CDR3 length equals 13 residues. CDR1 and CDR2 (germline): MNHEY, SMNVEV (reference sequence). Here the CDR3 DNA reads TGTGCCAGCAGTGCTCACCGGGGGCCGAGAGCTTTCTTT. Its translation: CASSAHRGPRAFF.

There are many counts of this clonotype. The chain employs TRBV7-2 and TRBJ2-6, with no clear D. The V end lost 4 bases, the J end lost 0 bases, and 10 bases lay between the germline ends. This CDR3 contains 16 residues. Germline lookup yields CDR1 SGHTA and CDR2 FQGNSA. In nucleotides, the CDR3 is TGTGCCAGCAGCTATAGTCGGGCCTCTGGGGCCAACGTCCTGACTTTC. This encodes CASSYSRASGANVLTF.

About this clonotype itself: One end of the junction varies from germline; a read error may be responsible. The V call is TRBV12-3 or TRBV12-4, the J call TRBJ1-2; weak D call: TRBD1 (6 bases). The CDR3 loop spans 19 amino acids. CDR3 nucleotides: TGTGCCTGCAGTCACCCCTTAACCTCTAGCGAGGGGGTTAACTATGGCTACACCTTC. It translates to CACSHPLTSSEGVNYGYTF.

The count of this clonotype is one. The V call is TRBV4-3, the J call TRBJ2-2; 7 bases map to TRBD1. Losses at the gene ends were 2 bases for V and 7 bases for J; bases not matched to a gene: 13. The V gene's germline CDR1 is LGHNA and CDR2 YSLEER. The length of the CDR3 is 17 residues. This CDR3 reads CASSQTSGGRHGGELFF. Here the CDR3 DNA reads TGCGCCAGCAGCCAAACCTCAGGGGGTCGGCATGGCGGGGAGCTGTTTTTT.

Comments on this clonotype: A single base separates this from a much larger clone, so it may be a read error. The chain has TRBV7-2 and TRBJ2-7; D is uncertain. V lost 5 bases and J 2 bases, leaving 10 bases between the germline ends. The germline CDR1 and CDR2 sequences are SGHTA and FQGNSA. The CDR3 is 13 amino acids. CDR3 in amino acids: CASSNGRPYEQYF. In DNA, the CDR3 is TGTGCCAGCAGCAACGGACGGCCCTACGAGCAGTACTTC.

As to this clonotype: A much larger clone lies one base from this, so it may be a read error. The V call is TRBV7-2, the J call TRBJ2-5; D is unclear. The CDR3 loop spans 15 amino acids. Between the trimmed V and J ends, which lost 5 bases and 0 bases, there was a span of 13 bases. Per the germline V gene, CDR1 is SGHTA and CDR2 is FQGNSA. In DNA form, the CDR3 reads TGTGCCAGCAGCCGATCTGAGGCGGACCAAGAGACCCAGTACTTC. The encoded protein is CASSRSEADQETQYF.